This is a list of T cell receptor beta chains from one sample in a study of PD-1 blockade in classical Hodgkin lymphoma. The method was immunoSEQ multiplex PCR; TCRdb's version includes in-frame clones alone and lacks a portion of them. The sample gives 150,000 or so clones, around 84% of which show up once; roughly a tenth is in the top ten. Source: peripheral blood mononuclear cells (PBMCs), taken before the second cycle of nivolumab. The origin of the receptors is a human donor with classical Hodgkin lymphoma. Both conserved end residues are part of each CDR3. A D gene is named only where the DNA matches it firmly. Clone size is stated in some rows and not others, as once, few, many or a class when expanded.

J gene: TRBJ1-2; clone size: NA; V gene: TRBV7-7; D gene: TRBD1; CDR3 protein: CASSPDRARVNYGYTF; CDR3 DNA: TGTGCTAGCAGCCCAGACAGGGCTCGCGTTAACTATGGCTACACCTTC
J gene: TRBJ1-3; clone size: NA; V gene: TRBV7-2; D gene: NA; CDR3 protein: CASSSTSGNTIYF; CDR3 DNA: TGTGCCAGCAGCTCAACCTCTGGAAACACCATATATTTT
J gene: TRBJ1-6; clone size: NA; V gene: TRBV1; D gene: NA; CDR3 protein: CTSSLGTAGSPLHF; CDR3 DNA: TGCACCAGCAGCCTGGGGACGGCGGGGTCACCCCTCCACTTT
J gene: TRBJ2-3; clone size: NA; V gene: TRBV18; D gene: NA; CDR3 protein: CASSPRDLPDTQYF; CDR3 DNA: TGTGCCAGCTCACCACGGGACCTTCCAGATACGCAGTATTTT
J gene: TRBJ2-1; clone size: NA; V gene: TRBV6-6; D gene: TRBD1; CDR3 protein: CASSPGQGADEQFF; CDR3 DNA: TGTGCCAGCAGCCCGGGACAGGGGGCAGATGAGCAGTTCTTC
J gene: TRBJ2-3; clone size: NA; V gene: TRBV20-1; D gene: NA; CDR3 protein: CSASPTDTQYF; CDR3 DNA: TGCAGTGCTAGCCCCACAGATACGCAGTATTTT
J gene: TRBJ1-4; clone size: NA; V gene: TRBV28; D gene: TRBD1; CDR3 protein: CASSSGTGQGNEKLFF; CDR3 DNA: TGTGCCAGCAGTTCAGGCACGGGACAGGGGAATGAAAAACTGTTTTTT
J gene: TRBJ2-5; clone size: once; V gene: TRBV6-6; D gene: TRBD2; CDR3 protein: CASSRQTSRKTQYF; CDR3 DNA: TGTGCCAGCAGCCGACAGACTAGCAGAAAGACCCAGTACTTC
J gene: TRBJ1-1; clone size: NA; V gene: TRBV2; D gene: NA; CDR3 protein: CASSELTSVDEAFF; CDR3 DNA: TGTGCCAGCAGTGAATTAACATCCGTTGATGAAGCTTTCTTT
J gene: TRBJ2-3; clone size: NA; V gene: TRBV18; D gene: NA; CDR3 protein: CASSPPQAPDTQYF; CDR3 DNA: TGTGCCAGCTCACCACCCCAAGCCCCAGATACGCAGTATTTT
J gene: TRBJ2-6; clone size: NA; V gene: TRBV10-3; D gene: TRBD1; CDR3 protein: CAISAGTGASSGANVLTF; CDR3 DNA: TGTGCCATCAGTGCCGGGACAGGGGCGTCCTCTGGGGCCAACGTCCTGACTTTC
J gene: TRBJ1-2; clone size: NA; V gene: TRBV7-9; D gene: TRBD1; CDR3 protein: CASSRREGALKDGYTF; CDR3 DNA: TGTGCCAGCAGCCGCCGGGAGGGGGCCTTGAAAGATGGCTACACCTTC
J gene: TRBJ2-7; clone size: NA; V gene: TRBV7-2; D gene: TRBD2; CDR3 protein: CASSLDGGRDYEQYF; CDR3 DNA: TGTGCCAGCAGCTTAGATGGCGGGAGGGATTACGAGCAGTACTTC
J gene: TRBJ2-1; clone size: NA; V gene: TRBV10-3; D gene: TRBD1; CDR3 protein: CAISEGQGNEQFF; CDR3 DNA: TGTGCCATCAGTGAGGGACAGGGGAATGAGCAGTTCTTC
J gene: TRBJ1-5; clone size: few; V gene: TRBV12-5; D gene: TRBD1; CDR3 protein: CASGRTGDSNQPQHF; CDR3 DNA: TGTGCTAGTGGACGGACAGGAGATAGCAATCAGCCCCAGCATTTT
J gene: TRBJ1-5; clone size: few; V gene: TRBV4-1; D gene: NA; CDR3 protein: CASSLGPYSNQPQHF; CDR3 DNA: TGCGCCAGCAGCCTGGGACCATATAGCAATCAGCCCCAGCATTTT
J gene: TRBJ2-7; clone size: NA; V gene: TRBV2; D gene: TRBD1; CDR3 protein: CASRGTGWYEQYF; CDR3 DNA: TGTGCCAGCAGGGGGACAGGGTGGTACGAGCAGTACTTC
J gene: TRBJ1-2; clone size: NA; V gene: TRBV7-9; D gene: TRBD1; CDR3 protein: CASSVNLGQTNGSAYGYTF; CDR3 DNA: TGTGCCAGCAGCGTTAACCTGGGACAGACTAACGGGTCGGCCTATGGCTACACCTTC
J gene: TRBJ2-3; clone size: once; V gene: TRBV5-5; D gene: NA; CDR3 protein: CASSLAADTQYF; CDR3 DNA: TGTGCCAGCAGCTTGGCGGCAGATACGCAGTATTTT
J gene: TRBJ1-5; clone size: NA; V gene: TRBV19; D gene: TRBD1; CDR3 protein: CASSTPYRGNQPQHF; CDR3 DNA: TGTGCCAGTAGTACCCCATACAGGGGTAATCAGCCCCAGCATTTT
J gene: TRBJ2-7; clone size: NA; V gene: TRBV28; D gene: NA; CDR3 protein: CASTLQGYEQYF; CDR3 DNA: TGTGCCAGCACCCTACAGGGTTACGAGCAGTACTTC
J gene: TRBJ2-7; clone size: NA; V gene: TRBV27; D gene: TRBD1; CDR3 protein: CASSFSRGTGANF; CDR3 DNA: TGTGCCAGCAGTTTTTCCCGTGGGACAGGGGCGAACTTC